Listed below are T cell receptor beta chains from one sample, sequenced in a study of vaccination effects on CD4 cells after COVID-19. For these TCRs, the target antigens are not known. Here immunoSEQ multiplex PCR was the method, and the copy in TCRdb shows in-frame clones only, minus some. The repertoire holds under 40,000 clones, with almost 85% as singletons. The sample in question was CD4+ T cells from PBMCs cultured with HCoV-NL63 spike peptides, obtained after COVID-19 vaccination. These receptor sequences come from a human donor who received a COVID-19 vaccine. Some clones in this sample may be carry-over from other donors' samples. CDR3s include the opening cysteine and the closing phenylalanine or tryptophan. The D gene is left open where the match is weak. Size is stated for part of the rows, as once, few or many counts, or as a class when the clone is expanded.

v_call,clone_size,j_call,d_call,cdr3_nt,cdr3_aa
TRBV25-1,NA,TRBJ1-6,NA,TGTGCCAGCAGTGCCGACAGGTTAAATTCACCCCTCCACTTT,CASSADRLNSPLHF
TRBV7-6,NA,TRBJ2-2,NA,TGTGCCAGCAGCTTAGGCGGGACGAACACCGGGGAGCTGTTTTTT,CASSLGGTNTGELFF
TRBV24-1,NA,TRBJ2-3,NA,TGTGCCACCAGTGATTCCAGGGGGACTAGACGCACAGATACGCAGTATTTT,CATSDSRGTRRTDTQYF
TRBV18,once,TRBJ1-2,NA,TGTGCCAGCTCAAAGTCCCCTGGCCGCGAGGGCAACTATGGCTACACCTTC,CASSKSPGREGNYGYTF
TRBV13,NA,TRBJ1-3,TRBD1,TGTGCCAGCAGCCCACGGCCGGACAGGGGGGGAAACACCATATATTTT,CASSPRPDRGGNTIYF
TRBV3-1/TRBV3-2,NA,TRBJ1-6,NA,TGTGCCAGCAGCCCCGACAGGAGTAATTCACCCCTCCACTTT,CASSPDRSNSPLHF
TRBV6-5,NA,TRBJ2-4,NA,TGTGCCACCACTAGTCTTAGGAACATTCAGTACTTC,CATTSLRNIQYF
TRBV7-3,NA,TRBJ2-2,NA,TGTGCCAGCAGCTTAACTAACTGGGAACAGGACACCGGGGAGCTGTTTTTT,CASSLTNWEQDTGELFF
TRBV6-5,NA,TRBJ1-3,NA,TGTGCCAGCAGCAGAGACTCTGGAAACACCATATATTTT,CASSRDSGNTIYF
TRBV18,NA,TRBJ2-5,NA,TGTGCCAGCTCACCGGACACTATCCAAGAGACCCAGTACTTC,CASSPDTIQETQYF
TRBV10-3,NA,TRBJ1-5,NA,TGTGCCATCAGTGAATGGGGCAATCAGCCCCAGCATTTT,CAISEWGNQPQHF
TRBV14,once,TRBJ2-1,TRBD2,TGTGCCAGCCGGGACTACTCCTACAATGAGCAGTTCTTC,CASRDYSYNEQFF
TRBV3-1/TRBV3-2,NA,TRBJ1-1,NA,TGTGCCAGCAGCAACATGGATGGGGCTTTCTTT,CASSNMDGAFF